A selection of T cell receptor beta chains follows, all from one sample in a study of T cell clones after liver transplantation. Sequencing was performed with immunoSEQ multiplex PCR; in TCRdb, only in-frame clones are kept and a portion is missing. The sample has tens of thousands of clones; roughly nine tenths are singletons. Sequences were derived from CD4+ T cells from blood, sampled before liver transplant. These receptors came from a human donor who received a liver transplant. CDR3s include the opening cysteine and the closing phenylalanine or tryptophan. Fields, in order: CDR3 DNA, CDR3 protein, D gene, clone size, J gene, V gene. The D gene is left open where the match is weak. The size entry is marked missing in some rows and otherwise reads once, few, many or a size class.

TGCGCCAGCAGTGAGTTACCAGGGGGTCCAAATAACTATGGCTACACCTTC CASSELPGGPNNYGYTF TRBD1 - TRBJ1-2 TRBV10-2
TGTGCCAGCAGCCCAATAACAGGGGGTTTCTATGGCTACACCTTC CASSPITGGFYGYTF TRBD1 - TRBJ1-2 TRBV7-8
TGTGCCAGCAGTTTATATGCCCTCGAGGTCAATCAGCCCCAGCATTTT CASSLYALEVNQPQHF - - TRBJ1-5 TRBV28
TGTGCCAGCAGCTTGGCGGGGAGCCCCCCGAATTCACCCCTCCACTTT CASSLAGSPPNSPLHF - - TRBJ1-6 TRBV5-4
TGTGCCAGCAGTTACCAGCTTGGGGGGGGCCAGCCCCAGCATTTT CASSYQLGGGQPQHF - - TRBJ1-5 TRBV6-6
TGCGCTCCCAGGTTTGCTGGTGAGCAGTTCTTC CAPRFAGEQFF - - TRBJ2-1 TRBV29-1
TGTGCCAGCAGCTTGTTTGAAGCCGAAAAACTGTTTTTT CASSLFEAEKLFF - once TRBJ1-4 TRBV7-9
TGTGCCAGCAGTAGGGCTGGGTACAAAAACATTCAGTACTTC CASSRAGYKNIQYF - - TRBJ2-4 TRBV28
TGTGCCAGCAGGGGACTAGCGGGAGATTTCGAGCAGTACTTC CASRGLAGDFEQYF TRBD2 - TRBJ2-7 TRBV2
TGTGCCAGCAGTTTAAAGTTTGGTAGTCAGCCCCAGCATTTT CASSLKFGSQPQHF - once TRBJ1-5 TRBV27
TGTGCCAGCAGTGAGGGCCCAAACATTCAGTACTTC CASSEGPNIQYF - few TRBJ2-4 TRBV2
TGTGCCAGCTCACTTCTGGGACTAGCGGACTACAATGAGCAGTTCTTC CASSLLGLADYNEQFF TRBD2 - TRBJ2-1 TRBV18
TGCACCAGCAGCCCAAAAGGGGGGACAGGGAAGTCTGGGGCCAACGTCCTGACTTTC CTSSPKGGTGKSGANVLTF - - TRBJ2-6 TRBV1
TGTGCCTGGAGTGTACCCCGTGGGGCGGGCTACAATGAGCAGTTCTTC CAWSVPRGAGYNEQFF - once TRBJ2-1 TRBV30
TGTGCCAGCAGTGAGGGACAGGGACTGAGGAATGAGCAGTTCTTC CASSEGQGLRNEQFF TRBD1 - TRBJ2-1 TRBV6-4
TGTGCCAGCAGCACGCGGACCGCGAGAAGCTACGAGCAGTACTTC CASSTRTARSYEQYF - - TRBJ2-7 TRBV5-4
TGTGCCAGCAGCCCAACAGGGGGCTCGGAGACCCAGTACTTC CASSPTGGSETQYF TRBD1 - TRBJ2-5 TRBV7-3
TGCAGCGTTGTGGGCCAGGGTAGCAATCAGCCCCAGCATTTT CSVVGQGSNQPQHF - - TRBJ1-5 TRBV29-1
TGTGCCAGCAGCCCCCCTGCGGGAGAGCTTTATACGCAGTATTTT CASSPPAGELYTQYF TRBD2 - TRBJ2-3 TRBV5-6
TGTGCCAGTAGTAACGCCTTCTACGAGCAGTACTTC CASSNAFYEQYF - - TRBJ2-7 TRBV19
TGTGCCAGCAGCCCGCGACTAGCGGGGGGGGACGAGCAGTTCTTC CASSPRLAGGDEQFF TRBD2 - TRBJ2-1 TRBV7-3
TGTGCCAGCAGCCCCAGGCCGCCGAACACTGAAGCTTTCTTT CASSPRPPNTEAFF - few TRBJ1-1 TRBV11-2
TGCGCCAGCAGAGGACAGGGCACAGATACGCAGTATTTT CASRGQGTDTQYF TRBD1 - TRBJ2-3 TRBV10-2
TGTGCCAGTCTTGCGGGAGGCCCCACAGATACGCAGTATTTT CASLAGGPTDTQYF TRBD2 - TRBJ2-3 TRBV19
TGTGCCAGCAGTTTAAGATCTAGCGGGAGTTCTCAGTTCTTC CASSLRSSGSSQFF TRBD2 - TRBJ2-1 TRBV28
TGTGCCAGCAGCTTAGCGGGACAGCTGAACACCGGGGAGCTGTTTTTT CASSLAGQLNTGELFF TRBD1 - TRBJ2-2 TRBV7-9
TGTGCCAGCAGCTTAGGGAGGAGTCAGCCCCAGCATTTT CASSLGRSQPQHF - - TRBJ1-5 TRBV7-8
TGTGCCAGCAGCTTAGATACTAGTGGGTATGGCGATGAGCAGTTCTTC CASSLDTSGYGDEQFF - - TRBJ2-1 TRBV7-2
TGTGCCAGCAGCTTAGGGTTAGCCTCCGAGCAGTACTTC CASSLGLASEQYF - - TRBJ2-7 TRBV11-2